The rows below give T cell receptor beta chains drawn from one sample of a study of blood T cell repertoires in COVID-19. Here immunoSEQ multiplex PCR was the method, and the copy in TCRdb shows in-frame clones only, minus some. The sample carries some 190,000 clones, approximately 91% recorded once. Sequencing was carried out using peripheral blood. Receptors were obtained from a man between 18 and 35 years old with active or convalescent COVID-19. Both conserved end residues are part of each CDR3. Each record gives: V gene, clone size, J gene, D gene, CDR3 DNA, CDR3 protein. D genes are given only for firm matches. Clone size is shown for a subset of rows, as once, few, many or a class of expanded clone.

V gene: TRBV7-2
clone size: NA
J gene: TRBJ2-7
D gene: TRBD2
CDR3 DNA: TGTGCCAGCAGCCCCGGGACTAGTTCCTACGAGCAGTACTTC
CDR3 protein: CASSPGTSSYEQYF

V gene: TRBV6-5
clone size: NA
J gene: TRBJ2-2
D gene: TRBD1
CDR3 DNA: TGTGCCAGCCCCCGGACAGGGGACACCGGGGAGCTGTTTTTT
CDR3 protein: CASPRTGDTGELFF

V gene: TRBV7-9
clone size: NA
J gene: TRBJ1-4
D gene: NA
CDR3 DNA: TGTGCCAGCAGCTCCGGGTTTTCAACTAATGAAAAACTGTTTTTT
CDR3 protein: CASSSGFSTNEKLFF

V gene: TRBV4-3
clone size: NA
J gene: TRBJ2-2
D gene: TRBD2
CDR3 DNA: TGCGCCAGCAGCCAAGTTCGGGGGGCCGGGGAGCTGTTTTTT
CDR3 protein: CASSQVRGAGELFF

V gene: TRBV30
clone size: NA
J gene: TRBJ1-2
D gene: TRBD1
CDR3 DNA: TGTGCCTGGAGTGTGTGGCAGGGGGTAGCTAACTATGGCTACACCTTC
CDR3 protein: CAWSVWQGVANYGYTF

V gene: TRBV2
clone size: NA
J gene: TRBJ2-1
D gene: NA
CDR3 DNA: TGTGCCAGCAGTGAAACTTCTTACAGGGAAGGGCAGTTCTTC
CDR3 protein: CASSETSYREGQFF

V gene: TRBV13
clone size: NA
J gene: TRBJ2-1
D gene: NA
CDR3 DNA: TGTGCCAGCAGCCCTGCGGACGCGGGATGGGCCCACAATGAGCAGTTCTTC
CDR3 protein: CASSPADAGWAHNEQFF

V gene: TRBV5-1
clone size: NA
J gene: TRBJ1-1
D gene: NA
CDR3 DNA: TGCGCCAGCAGCGGACATAAGAACACTGAAGCTTTCTTT
CDR3 protein: CASSGHKNTEAFF

V gene: TRBV6-1
clone size: NA
J gene: TRBJ1-2
D gene: TRBD1
CDR3 DNA: TGTGCCAGCAGTGACCCGACAGGGGCCCCATTTGCTGGCTACACCTTC
CDR3 protein: CASSDPTGAPFAGYTF

V gene: TRBV9
clone size: NA
J gene: TRBJ2-1
D gene: NA
CDR3 DNA: TGTGCCAGCAGCGTGAGCGGATCCTACAATGAGCAGTTCTTC
CDR3 protein: CASSVSGSYNEQFF

V gene: TRBV6-5
clone size: NA
J gene: TRBJ2-5
D gene: NA
CDR3 DNA: TGTGCCAGCAGTCGACAGCCTCGGGAGACCCAGTACTTC
CDR3 protein: CASSRQPRETQYF

V gene: TRBV5-1
clone size: NA
J gene: TRBJ1-1
D gene: NA
CDR3 DNA: TGCGCCAGCAGCTTGACCGGGGGGAACACTGAAGCTTTCTTT
CDR3 protein: CASSLTGGNTEAFF

V gene: TRBV28
clone size: NA
J gene: TRBJ2-7
D gene: NA
CDR3 DNA: TGTGCCAGTCACGACAGGCGTGAACCTTACGAGCAGTACTTC
CDR3 protein: CASHDRREPYEQYF

V gene: TRBV29-1
clone size: NA
J gene: TRBJ2-1
D gene: NA
CDR3 DNA: TGCAGCGTTGAACACTTCAATGAGCAGTTCTTC
CDR3 protein: CSVEHFNEQFF

V gene: TRBV7-2
clone size: NA
J gene: TRBJ1-1
D gene: TRBD1
CDR3 DNA: TGTGCCAGCACCCTGCAGGGGGCGAACACTGAAGCTTTCTTT
CDR3 protein: CASTLQGANTEAFF

V gene: TRBV19
clone size: NA
J gene: TRBJ2-7
D gene: NA
CDR3 DNA: TGTGCCAGTAGGCCCCAGGGTGGCGACATCCAATACGAGCAGTACTTC
CDR3 protein: CASRPQGGDIQYEQYF

V gene: TRBV7-2
clone size: NA
J gene: TRBJ2-7
D gene: TRBD1
CDR3 DNA: TGTGCCAGCAGCTTAGCGGCCACAGGGGCGGGCGAGCAGTACTTC
CDR3 protein: CASSLAATGAGEQYF

V gene: TRBV6-1
clone size: few
J gene: TRBJ1-5
D gene: NA
CDR3 DNA: TGTGCCAGCAGTGAGGATCGGGGGGGTCCTCAGCCCCAGCATTTT
CDR3 protein: CASSEDRGGPQPQHF

V gene: TRBV10-3
clone size: NA
J gene: TRBJ1-1
D gene: NA
CDR3 DNA: TGTGCCATCAGTGAGTCCAGGATCGACACTGAAGCTTTCTTT
CDR3 protein: CAISESRIDTEAFF

V gene: TRBV6-5
clone size: NA
J gene: TRBJ1-3
D gene: NA
CDR3 DNA: TGTGCCAGCAGGACAGGCTTCTCTGGAAACACCATATATTTT
CDR3 protein: CASRTGFSGNTIYF

V gene: TRBV12-3/TRBV12-4
clone size: NA
J gene: TRBJ2-1
D gene: NA
CDR3 DNA: TGTGCCAGCAACACAGATTTTAATGAGCAGTTCTTC
CDR3 protein: CASNTDFNEQFF

V gene: TRBV12-5
clone size: few
J gene: TRBJ2-7
D gene: NA
CDR3 DNA: TGTGCTAGTGGGGTGGACAGCTCCTACGAGCAGTACTTC
CDR3 protein: CASGVDSSYEQYF

V gene: TRBV6-5
clone size: NA
J gene: TRBJ2-7
D gene: NA
CDR3 DNA: TGTGCCAGCAGTCCAGGACATGTCGAGCAGTACTTC
CDR3 protein: CASSPGHVEQYF

V gene: TRBV30
clone size: NA
J gene: TRBJ1-3
D gene: NA
CDR3 DNA: TGTGCCTGGAGTGAAAGAGCTTACTCTGGAAACACCATATATTTT
CDR3 protein: CAWSERAYSGNTIYF

V gene: TRBV6-6
clone size: NA
J gene: TRBJ1-4
D gene: NA
CDR3 DNA: TGTGCCAGCAGTTACACCCAGGGCTCCTCTGAAAAACTGTTTTTT
CDR3 protein: CASSYTQGSSEKLFF

V gene: TRBV30
clone size: NA
J gene: TRBJ1-1
D gene: TRBD1
CDR3 DNA: TGTGCCCGGGAAGACAGGGTGACCACTGAAGCTTTCTTT
CDR3 protein: CAREDRVTTEAFF

V gene: TRBV10-2
clone size: once
J gene: TRBJ1-1
D gene: TRBD1
CDR3 DNA: TGCGCCAGCAGTGAAGACAGGGGGCGGACTGAAGCTTTCTTT
CDR3 protein: CASSEDRGRTEAFF

V gene: TRBV5-5
clone size: NA
J gene: TRBJ2-3
D gene: TRBD1
CDR3 DNA: TGTGCCAGCAGCTATAGACAGGGTCCAGATACGCAGTATTTT
CDR3 protein: CASSYRQGPDTQYF

V gene: TRBV15
clone size: NA
J gene: TRBJ2-3
D gene: NA
CDR3 DNA: TGTGCCACCAGCAGAGTGACTAGCACAGATACGCAGTATTTT
CDR3 protein: CATSRVTSTDTQYF

V gene: TRBV30
clone size: NA
J gene: TRBJ1-1
D gene: TRBD1
CDR3 DNA: TGTGCCTGGAGTGAGGGGGCCTGGGCTGAAGCTTTCTTT
CDR3 protein: CAWSEGAWAEAFF

V gene: TRBV5-6
clone size: NA
J gene: TRBJ1-2
D gene: NA
CDR3 DNA: TGTGCCAGCAGTCTCGTAAGCCACTATGGCTACACCTTC
CDR3 protein: CASSLVSHYGYTF

V gene: TRBV28
clone size: NA
J gene: TRBJ2-1
D gene: TRBD1
CDR3 DNA: TGTGCCAGCAGTTTATGGACAGGGGCCTACGGTAATGAGCAGTTCTTC
CDR3 protein: CASSLWTGAYGNEQFF

V gene: TRBV3-1/TRBV3-2
clone size: NA
J gene: TRBJ2-7
D gene: NA
CDR3 DNA: TGTGCCAGCAGCCAAACTCCTAGCCACGAGCAGTACTTC
CDR3 protein: CASSQTPSHEQYF

V gene: TRBV7-9
clone size: NA
J gene: TRBJ1-1
D gene: TRBD1
CDR3 DNA: TGTGCCAGCAGCTCTCAGGGGGCCACTGAAGCTTTCTTT
CDR3 protein: CASSSQGATEAFF

V gene: TRBV6-5
clone size: NA
J gene: TRBJ1-2
D gene: TRBD1
CDR3 DNA: TGTGCCAGCAGGCCCTCCGGGACAGGATATGGCTACACCTTC
CDR3 protein: CASRPSGTGYGYTF

V gene: TRBV5-4
clone size: NA
J gene: TRBJ1-1
D gene: TRBD1
CDR3 DNA: TGTGCCAGCAGCGGGGGGACAGGGCGGGACACTGAAGCTTTCTTT
CDR3 protein: CASSGGTGRDTEAFF

V gene: TRBV5-6
clone size: NA
J gene: TRBJ2-7
D gene: TRBD2
CDR3 DNA: TGTGCCAGCAGCTTATCAGGCGGGAGCCACGAGCAGTACTTC
CDR3 protein: CASSLSGGSHEQYF

V gene: TRBV19
clone size: NA
J gene: TRBJ1-1
D gene: NA
CDR3 DNA: TGTGCCAGTAAGGGCGGGGAGGGCACTGAAGCTTTCTTT
CDR3 protein: CASKGGEGTEAFF

V gene: TRBV2
clone size: once
J gene: TRBJ1-2
D gene: NA
CDR3 DNA: TGTGCCATCCTAAACGGGAGGTCGGATGGCTACACCTTC
CDR3 protein: CAILNGRSDGYTF

V gene: TRBV11-2
clone size: NA
J gene: TRBJ2-7
D gene: NA
CDR3 DNA: TGTGCCAGCAGGTCCCTCGGCCGAGGTGTCGAGCAGTACTTC
CDR3 protein: CASRSLGRGVEQYF

V gene: TRBV9
clone size: NA
J gene: TRBJ1-1
D gene: NA
CDR3 DNA: TGTGCCAGCAGCGTAGCTACAGGGTGGGTCACTGAAGCTTTCTTT
CDR3 protein: CASSVATGWVTEAFF